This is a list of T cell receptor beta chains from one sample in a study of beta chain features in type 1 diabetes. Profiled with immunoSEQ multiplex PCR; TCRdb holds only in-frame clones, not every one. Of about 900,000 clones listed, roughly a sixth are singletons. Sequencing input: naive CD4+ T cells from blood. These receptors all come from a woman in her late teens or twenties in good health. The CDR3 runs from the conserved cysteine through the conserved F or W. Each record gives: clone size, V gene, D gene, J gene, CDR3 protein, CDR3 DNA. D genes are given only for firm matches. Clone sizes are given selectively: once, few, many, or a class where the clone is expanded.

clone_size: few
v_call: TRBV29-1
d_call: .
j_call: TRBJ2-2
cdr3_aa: CSVANPLQGSTGELFF
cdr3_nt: TGCAGCGTTGCCAATCCTTTGCAGGGAAGCACCGGGGAGCTGTTTTTT

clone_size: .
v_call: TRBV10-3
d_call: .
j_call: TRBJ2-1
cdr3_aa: CAISEIINEQFF
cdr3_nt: TGTGCCATCAGTGAAATAATAAATGAGCAGTTCTTC

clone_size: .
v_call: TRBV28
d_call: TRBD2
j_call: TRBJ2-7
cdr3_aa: CASGDGLAGVGQYF
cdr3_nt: TGTGCCAGCGGTGACGGACTAGCGGGAGTAGGGCAGTACTTC

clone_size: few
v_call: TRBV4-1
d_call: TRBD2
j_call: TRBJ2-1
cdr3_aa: CASSQGGGGSSYNEQFF
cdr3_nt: TGCGCCAGCAGCCAAGGAGGTGGCGGGAGCTCCTACAATGAGCAGTTCTTC

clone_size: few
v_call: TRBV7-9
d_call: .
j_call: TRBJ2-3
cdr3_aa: CASIYPPDFDTDTQYF
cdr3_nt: TGTGCCAGCATCTACCCCCCAGACTTTGACACAGATACGCAGTATTTT

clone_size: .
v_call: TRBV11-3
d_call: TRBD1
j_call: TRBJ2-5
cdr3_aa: CASSRRTGQTQYF
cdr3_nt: TGTGCCAGCAGCCGACGGACAGGGCAGACCCAGTACTTC

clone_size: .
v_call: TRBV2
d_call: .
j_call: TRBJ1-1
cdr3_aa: CASGSLMNTEAFF
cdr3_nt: TGTGCCAGCGGTAGTCTGATGAACACTGAAGCTTTCTTT

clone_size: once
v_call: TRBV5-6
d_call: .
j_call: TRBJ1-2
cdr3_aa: CASSSRLGLSDGYTF
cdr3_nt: TGTGCCAGCAGTTCCCGATTGGGACTTTCCGATGGCTACACCTTC

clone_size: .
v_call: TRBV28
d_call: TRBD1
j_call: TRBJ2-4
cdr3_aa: CASIGQGQFVDIQYF
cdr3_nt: TGTGCCAGCATCGGCCAGGGACAGTTTGTGGACATTCAGTACTTC

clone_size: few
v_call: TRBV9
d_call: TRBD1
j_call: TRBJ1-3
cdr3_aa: CASSGGGQANSGNTIYF
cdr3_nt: TGTGCCAGCAGCGGAGGGGGACAGGCCAACTCTGGAAACACCATATATTTT

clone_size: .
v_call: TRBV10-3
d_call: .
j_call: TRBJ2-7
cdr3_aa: CAIGTAYEQYF
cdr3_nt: TGTGCCATCGGTACAGCTTACGAGCAGTACTTC

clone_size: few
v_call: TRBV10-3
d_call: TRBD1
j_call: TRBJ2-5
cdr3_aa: CAISEGTARETQYF
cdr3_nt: TGTGCCATCAGTGAAGGGACAGCAAGAGAGACCCAGTACTTC

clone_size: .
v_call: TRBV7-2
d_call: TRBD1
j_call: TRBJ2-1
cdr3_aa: CASSPGTGRYNEQFF
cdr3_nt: TGTGCCAGCAGCCCCGGGACAGGGCGCTACAATGAGCAGTTCTTC

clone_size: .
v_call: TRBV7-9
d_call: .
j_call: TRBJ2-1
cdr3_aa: CASSLLPGGSTDNEQFF
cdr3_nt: TGTGCCAGCAGCTTATTACCTGGCGGTTCGACAGACAATGAGCAGTTCTTC

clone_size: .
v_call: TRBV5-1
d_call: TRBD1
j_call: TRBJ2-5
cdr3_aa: CASARGQGIWETQYF
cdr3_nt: TGCGCCAGCGCCAGGGGACAGGGAATTTGGGAGACCCAGTACTTC

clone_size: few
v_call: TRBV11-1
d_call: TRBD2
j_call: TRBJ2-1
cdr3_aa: CASSSGLAGVYNEQFF
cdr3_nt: TGTGCCAGCAGCTCTGGACTAGCGGGAGTCTACAATGAGCAGTTCTTC

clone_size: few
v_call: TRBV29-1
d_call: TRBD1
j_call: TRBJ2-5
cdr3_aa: CSVEDRGETQYF
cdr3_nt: TGCAGCGTGGAGGACAGGGGCGAGACCCAGTACTTC

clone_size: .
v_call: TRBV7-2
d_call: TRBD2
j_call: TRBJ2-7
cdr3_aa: CASSIRASGRAQGYEQYF
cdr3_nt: TGTGCCAGCAGCATAAGAGCTAGCGGGAGGGCCCAGGGGTACGAGCAGTACTTC

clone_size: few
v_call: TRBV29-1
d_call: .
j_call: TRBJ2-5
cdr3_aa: CSVGPGETQYF
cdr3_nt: TGCAGCGTTGGGCCGGGGGAGACCCAGTACTTC

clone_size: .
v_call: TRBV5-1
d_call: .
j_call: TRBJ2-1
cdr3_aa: CASSLVSSSFNEQFF
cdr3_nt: TGCGCCAGCAGCTTGGTCTCTAGTTCCTTCAATGAGCAGTTCTTC

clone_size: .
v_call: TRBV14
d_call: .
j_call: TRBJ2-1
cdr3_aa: CASSLIRAAYNEQFF
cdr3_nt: TGTGCCAGCAGCCTTATCCGCGCCGCCTACAATGAGCAGTTCTTC

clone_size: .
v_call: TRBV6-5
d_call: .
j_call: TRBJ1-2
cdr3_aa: CASSLRQDYGYTF
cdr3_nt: TGTGCCAGCAGTTTGAGGCAGGACTATGGCTACACCTTC

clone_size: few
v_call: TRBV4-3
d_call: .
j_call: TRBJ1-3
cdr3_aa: CASSQFVPRLRDGNTIYF
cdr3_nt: TGCGCCAGCAGCCAATTCGTCCCCCGCCTCAGGGACGGAAACACCATATATTTT

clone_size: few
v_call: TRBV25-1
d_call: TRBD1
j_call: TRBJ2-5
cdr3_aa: CASTRSGTVQETQYF
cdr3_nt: TGTGCCAGCACCCGCAGTGGGACAGTGCAAGAGACCCAGTACTTC

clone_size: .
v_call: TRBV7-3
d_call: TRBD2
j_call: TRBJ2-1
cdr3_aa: CASSAGLADYNEQFF
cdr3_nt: TGTGCCAGCAGCGCGGGACTAGCGGACTACAATGAGCAGTTCTTC

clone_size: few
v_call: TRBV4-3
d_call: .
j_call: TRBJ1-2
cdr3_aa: CASSQGTYVGGYTF
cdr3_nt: TGCGCCAGCAGCCAAGGGACGTATGTCGGTGGCTACACCTTC

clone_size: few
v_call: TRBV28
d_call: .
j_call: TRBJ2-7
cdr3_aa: CASSSQANTQYF
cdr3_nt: TGTGCCAGCAGTTCCCAGGCGAATACCCAGTACTTC

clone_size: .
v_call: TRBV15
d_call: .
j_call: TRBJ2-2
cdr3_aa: CATSSPPGLF
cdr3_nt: TGTGCCACCAGCAGTCCGCCAGGCCTTTTT

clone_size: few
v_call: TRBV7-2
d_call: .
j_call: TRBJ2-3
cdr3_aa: CASSSSGRGTDTQYF
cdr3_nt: TGTGCCAGCAGTTCGAGCGGGCGGGGCACAGATACGCAGTATTTT

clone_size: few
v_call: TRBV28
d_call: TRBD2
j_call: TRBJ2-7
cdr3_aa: CASSTSGSGRYEQYF
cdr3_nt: TGTGCCAGCAGTACTAGCGGGAGTGGGCGCTACGAGCAGTACTTC

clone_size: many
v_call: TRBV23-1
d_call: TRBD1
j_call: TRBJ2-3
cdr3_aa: CASSPTGQGQDTQYF
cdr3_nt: TGCGCCAGCAGTCCCACCGGACAGGGGCAAGATACGCAGTATTTT

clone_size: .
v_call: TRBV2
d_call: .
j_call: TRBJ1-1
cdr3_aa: CASSVGRENTEAFF
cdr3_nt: TGTGCCAGCAGTGTAGGCCGGGAGAACACTGAAGCTTTCTTT

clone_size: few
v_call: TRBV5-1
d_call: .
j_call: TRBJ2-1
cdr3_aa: CASSFTGVRRFF
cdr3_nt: TGCGCCAGCAGCTTTACCGGGGTAAGGAGGTTCTTC

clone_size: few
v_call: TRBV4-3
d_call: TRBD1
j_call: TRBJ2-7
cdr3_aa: CASSPAGQGPYEQYF
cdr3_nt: TGCGCCAGCAGCCCTGCCGGACAGGGTCCCTACGAGCAGTACTTC

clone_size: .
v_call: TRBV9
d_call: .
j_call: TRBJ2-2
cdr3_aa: CASSVAGRQGTGELFF
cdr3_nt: TGTGCCAGCAGCGTAGCAGGGAGGCAGGGCACCGGGGAGCTGTTTTTT

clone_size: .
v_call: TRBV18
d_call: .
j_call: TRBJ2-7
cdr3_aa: CASSRNDRSYEQYF
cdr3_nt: TGTGCCAGCTCGCGCAATGACAGATCCTACGAGCAGTACTTC

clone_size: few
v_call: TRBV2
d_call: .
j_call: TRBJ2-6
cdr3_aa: CASSDAGASGANVLTF
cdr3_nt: TGTGCCAGCAGTGATGCGGGGGCCTCTGGGGCCAACGTCCTGACTTTC

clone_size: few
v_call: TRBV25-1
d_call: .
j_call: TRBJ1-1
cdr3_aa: CASSGGWMNTEAFF
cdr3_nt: TGTGCCAGCAGTGGCGGTTGGATGAACACTGAAGCTTTCTTT